These T cell receptor beta chains were read from a single sample in a study of cytomegalovirus exposure and HLA in healthy donors. Generated by immunoSEQ multiplex PCR, the TCRdb table keeps only in-frame clones and is missing some. The repertoire has over 200,000 clones, roughly 91% of them found once; the top ten carry roughly 0.99%. Sequencing was done on a sample of PBMCs. The source is a woman under 30 in good health and CMV-seronegative. Both conserved end residues are part of each CDR3. D genes are given only for firm matches. Rows give clone size only sometimes, using once, few, many, or a class for an expanded clone.

d_call: NA; v_call: TRBV10-3; clone_size: once; j_call: TRBJ1-1; cdr3_nt: TGTGCCATCAGTGACGTCTTTGAAGCTTTCTTT; cdr3_aa: CAISDVFEAFF
d_call: NA; v_call: TRBV7-2; clone_size: NA; j_call: TRBJ2-1; cdr3_nt: TGTGCCAGCAGCTTAGAGCGAGGACTGGAGGGAACCTTCAATGAGCAGTTCTTC; cdr3_aa: CASSLERGLEGTFNEQFF
d_call: NA; v_call: TRBV6-6; clone_size: NA; j_call: TRBJ2-3; cdr3_nt: TGTGCCAGCAGTCCACAGGGTAGCACAGATACGCAGTATTTT; cdr3_aa: CASSPQGSTDTQYF
d_call: NA; v_call: TRBV5-6; clone_size: NA; j_call: TRBJ2-7; cdr3_nt: TGTGCCAGCAGCTTAACCCGGGGGAGCTCCTACGAGCAGTACTTC; cdr3_aa: CASSLTRGSSYEQYF
d_call: NA; v_call: TRBV2; clone_size: NA; j_call: TRBJ2-1; cdr3_nt: TGTGCCAGCAGTGAATGGGGATTGAGCGGATACAATGAGCAGTTCTTC; cdr3_aa: CASSEWGLSGYNEQFF
d_call: NA; v_call: TRBV20-1; clone_size: NA; j_call: TRBJ1-2; cdr3_nt: TGCAGTGTTGTGGAGGGTTATGGCTACACCTTC; cdr3_aa: CSVVEGYGYTF
d_call: TRBD1; v_call: TRBV19; clone_size: NA; j_call: TRBJ1-6; cdr3_nt: TGTGCCAGTAGTATGGCGGGACAGGGCAGTTCACCCCTCCACTTT; cdr3_aa: CASSMAGQGSSPLHF
d_call: NA; v_call: TRBV19; clone_size: once; j_call: TRBJ1-2; cdr3_nt: TGTGCCAGTAGAAGGACAGACAACTATGGCTACACCTTC; cdr3_aa: CASRRTDNYGYTF
d_call: NA; v_call: TRBV7-6; clone_size: NA; j_call: TRBJ2-3; cdr3_nt: TGTGCCAGCAGCTTAGAGGTTGGGCGTACGGATACGCAGTATTTT; cdr3_aa: CASSLEVGRTDTQYF
d_call: TRBD1; v_call: TRBV27; clone_size: NA; j_call: TRBJ2-1; cdr3_nt: TGTGCCAGCAGTTCGATCCAACAGGGGGCGCAGGGTGAGCAGTTCTTC; cdr3_aa: CASSSIQQGAQGEQFF
d_call: TRBD1; v_call: TRBV4-3; clone_size: NA; j_call: TRBJ1-1; cdr3_nt: TGCGCCAGCAGCCAAGATCCGGGACAGGGGAGGCAAGCTTTCTTT; cdr3_aa: CASSQDPGQGRQAFF